These T cell receptor beta chains were read from a single sample in a study of T cell repertoires in aging, cancer and after chemotherapy. TCRdb reprocessed the multiplex PCR reads via MiXCR and lists one record per CDR3 protein. The sample shows some 8,000 distinct CDR3 sequences, approximately 35% of them seen only once. Sequenced: blood. The receptors shown here come from a human donor in good health. CDR3s include the opening cysteine and the closing phenylalanine or tryptophan. The order of the fields is J gene, V gene, clone size, D gene, CDR3 DNA, CDR3 protein. The D gene is left open where the match is weak. Size tells how often a clone was seen (once, few, many) or the class of an expanded clone, and some rows leave it out.

J: TRBJ2-1
V: TRBV6-2/TRBV6-3
size: -
D: -
DNA: TGTGCCAGCAGGAGGGCCCAGGTCCCGAGCTCCTACAATGAGCAGTTCTTC
CDR3: CASRRAQVPSSYNEQFF

J: TRBJ1-2
V: TRBV6-5
size: -
D: -
DNA: TGTGCCAGCAGTGCAGCGAACTATGGCTACACCTTC
CDR3: CASSAANYGYTF

J: TRBJ2-2
V: TRBV6-5
size: few
D: TRBD1
DNA: TGTGCCAGCAGGACCGGGACAGGGGACACCGGGGAGCTGTTTTTT
CDR3: CASRTGTGDTGELFF

J: TRBJ2-1
V: TRBV18
size: few
D: -
DNA: TGTGCCAGCTCCACACGAACCTATGAGCAGTTCTTC
CDR3: CASSTRTYEQFF

J: TRBJ2-3
V: TRBV6-4
size: -
D: TRBD2
DNA: TGTGCCAGCAGCAGGGGACTAGCGAGCACAGATACGCAGTATTTT
CDR3: CASSRGLASTDTQYF

J: TRBJ1-6
V: TRBV7-9
size: -
D: -
DNA: TGTGCCAGCAGCTCATCCGCCTCACCCCTCCACTTT
CDR3: CASSSSASPLHF

J: TRBJ2-7
V: TRBV18
size: -
D: TRBD1
DNA: TGTGCCAGCTCACGATCGGGACAGGACGACGAGCAGTACTTC
CDR3: CASSRSGQDDEQYF

J: TRBJ1-3
V: TRBV30
size: -
D: TRBD1
DNA: TGTGCCTACACGACAGGGCCCGAAAACACCATATATTTT
CDR3: CAYTTGPENTIYF

J: TRBJ2-5
V: TRBV5-4
size: -
D: TRBD1
DNA: TGTGCCAGCCGTACCCCCGGGACAGGGGGGGAGACCCAGTACTTC
CDR3: CASRTPGTGGETQYF

J: TRBJ1-1
V: TRBV5-6
size: -
D: TRBD1
DNA: TGTGCCAGCAGCTTGTTGGGGACAGGGGGTGCTGAAGCTTTCTTT
CDR3: CASSLLGTGGAEAFF

J: TRBJ2-1
V: TRBV12-3/TRBV12-4
size: -
D: TRBD2
DNA: TGTGCCAGCACGGGAGGAGAAAGGAATGAGCAGTTCTTC
CDR3: CASTGGERNEQFF

J: TRBJ2-5
V: TRBV6-2/TRBV6-3
size: -
D: TRBD2
DNA: TGTGCCAGCAGTTCCGGGACTAGCTCGGAGACCCAGTACTTC
CDR3: CASSSGTSSETQYF

J: TRBJ2-3
V: TRBV7-6
size: once
D: TRBD2
DNA: TGTGCCAGCAGCTTAGTCCAGGCGGGGGGTCACACAGATACGCAGTATTTT
CDR3: CASSLVQAGGHTDTQYF

J: TRBJ1-6
V: TRBV6-5
size: -
D: -
DNA: TGTGCCAGCAGTTACTCGACTAACTGGGTTCGGAATTCACCCCTCCACTTT
CDR3: CASSYSTNWVRNSPLHF

J: TRBJ2-7
V: TRBV6-1
size: -
D: TRBD2
DNA: TGTGCCAGCATCACTCAGGGACTAGGGTACGAGCAGTACTTC
CDR3: CASITQGLGYEQYF

J: TRBJ2-1
V: TRBV19
size: medium-sized
D: TRBD2
DNA: TGTGCCAGTACGATCGGGACTAGCAGCTACAATGAGCAGTTCTTC
CDR3: CASTIGTSSYNEQFF

J: TRBJ1-6
V: TRBV27
size: few
D: -
DNA: TGTGCCAGCAGTGCGGGGAGTTCTTCACCCCTCCACTTT
CDR3: CASSAGSSSPLHF

J: TRBJ2-2
V: TRBV27
size: -
D: TRBD2
DNA: TGTGCCAGCAGCCATGGGACTAGCGGAAGAGGGTACACCGGGGAGCTGTTTTTT
CDR3: CASSHGTSGRGYTGELFF

J: TRBJ2-1
V: TRBV11-1
size: large
D: TRBD1
DNA: TGTGCCAGCAGCTTTTCTGGACAGGGCTACAATGAGCAGTTCTTC
CDR3: CASSFSGQGYNEQFF

J: TRBJ2-7
V: TRBV6-1
size: -
D: -
DNA: TGTGCCAGCAGGGTCCGGGAGATTAACGAGCAGTACTTC
CDR3: CASRVREINEQYF

J: TRBJ2-7
V: TRBV6-1
size: -
D: TRBD2
DNA: TGTGCCAGCAGTTATCTCGTAGCGGGGGGAGATTACGAGCAGTACTTC
CDR3: CASSYLVAGGDYEQYF

J: TRBJ2-7
V: TRBV6-2/TRBV6-3
size: -
D: TRBD1
DNA: TGTGCCAGCGCAAAGGGGGCTACCTACGAGCAGTACTTC
CDR3: CASAKGATYEQYF

J: TRBJ2-2
V: TRBV6-5
size: -
D: TRBD2
DNA: TGTGCCAGCAGTTACTCCACTAGCGGGAGGACCGGGGAGCTGTTTTTT
CDR3: CASSYSTSGRTGELFF

J: TRBJ2-7
V: TRBV6-1
size: few
D: TRBD2
DNA: TGTGCCAGCAGTGAAGAGGCTAGCGGGAGCTACGAGCAGTACTTC
CDR3: CASSEEASGSYEQYF

J: TRBJ2-7
V: TRBV13
size: few
D: -
DNA: TGTGCCAGCAGCTTGGGCAGGGCGAACGAGCAGTACTTC
CDR3: CASSLGRANEQYF

J: TRBJ2-7
V: TRBV5-4
size: -
D: -
DNA: TGTGCCAGCAGCGCCGGACAGCCAGGTAGCTGGGAGCAGTACTTC
CDR3: CASSAGQPGSWEQYF

J: TRBJ2-7
V: TRBV28
size: -
D: -
DNA: TGTGCCACCCAGCCGGGCAGTACCTACTACGAGCAGTACTTC
CDR3: CATQPGSTYYEQYF

J: TRBJ2-3
V: TRBV19
size: medium-sized
D: TRBD2
DNA: TGTGCCAGTAGACTAGCGGGGGGGCCTCATACGCAGTATTTT
CDR3: CASRLAGGPHTQYF

J: TRBJ1-4
V: TRBV18
size: -
D: TRBD1
DNA: TGTGCCAGCTCATCCAACAGGGGACAGGATGAAAAACTGTTTTTT
CDR3: CASSSNRGQDEKLFF

J: TRBJ2-1
V: TRBV5-1
size: few
D: -
DNA: TGCGCCAGCAGCTTGGCGGCTAACTCCTACAATGAGCAGTTCTTC
CDR3: CASSLAANSYNEQFF

J: TRBJ2-3
V: TRBV19
size: -
D: -
DNA: TGTGCCAGTAGTTTGCGTTTCGGCTTAGATACGCAGTATTTT
CDR3: CASSLRFGLDTQYF

J: TRBJ1-2
V: TRBV5-4
size: few
D: TRBD1
DNA: TGTGCCAGCAGCTGGGACAGGGAAGTGGATGGCTACACCTTC
CDR3: CASSWDREVDGYTF

J: TRBJ1-5
V: TRBV12-3/TRBV12-4
size: -
D: -
DNA: TGTGCCAGCAGTTTTTCTGGTCAGCCCCAGCATTTT
CDR3: CASSFSGQPQHF

J: TRBJ1-4
V: TRBV10-3
size: once
D: TRBD1
DNA: TGTGCCATCACCCTGGACAGGGGGCAAGGTGAAAAACTGTTTTTT
CDR3: CAITLDRGQGEKLFF

J: TRBJ2-5
V: TRBV19
size: medium-sized
D: TRBD2
DNA: TGTGCCGTGGGGCTAGCGGGAGAATTGGAGACCCAGTACTTC
CDR3: CAVGLAGELETQYF

J: TRBJ1-2
V: TRBV12-3/TRBV12-4
size: few
D: TRBD1
DNA: TGTGCCAGCAGTCCACAGGGGTTGTATGGCTACACCTTC
CDR3: CASSPQGLYGYTF

J: TRBJ2-5
V: TRBV5-6
size: -
D: -
DNA: TGTGCCAGCAGCTTTCGGACGGTACAAGAGACCCAGTACTTC
CDR3: CASSFRTVQETQYF

J: TRBJ1-4
V: TRBV18
size: few
D: TRBD1
DNA: TGTGCCAGCTCACCGCGGGACAGGGGGATATTAGCTAATGAAAAACTGTTTTTT
CDR3: CASSPRDRGILANEKLFF